One sample yielded the 14 T cell receptor beta chains listed below, sequenced in a study of cytomegalovirus exposure and HLA in healthy donors. Both 60 Vbeta primers and 13 Jbeta primers went into the PCR. Here immunoSEQ multiplex PCR was the method, and the copy in TCRdb shows in-frame clones only, minus some. The repertoire holds about 150,000 clones, with 70% to 80% as singletons. The specimen was PBMCs. The receptors come from a man in his thirties or forties in good health and CMV-seropositive.

V gene TRBV5-1 combines with J gene TRBJ2-1; D might be TRBD2 (6 bases). Germline V gives CDR1 SGHRS, CDR2 YFSETQ. The CDR3 covers 13 residues. The V end lost 0 bases, the J end lost 7 bases, and 8 bases lay between the germline ends. This CDR3 reads CASSLVGGNEQFF. The CDR3, as DNA: TGCGCCAGCAGCTTGGTTGGGGGGAATGAGCAGTTCTTC.

Comment on this clone: Germline and junction disagree at one end, which may indicate a read error. The chain recombines TRBV7-9 with TRBJ1-5, with TRBD1 matching over 10 bases. CDR3 size: 14 residues. The germline gives CDR1 SEHNR, CDR2 FQNEAQ (reference sequence). The CDR3 protein is CSSSLGQGDQPQHF. CDR3 DNA: TGTTCCAGCAGCTTAGGACAGGGGGATCAGCCCCAGCATTTT. The full variable domain, in which reference TRBV7-9 and TRBJ1-5 provide the parts outside the CDR3, is DTGVSQNPRHKITKRGQNVTFRCDPISEHNRLYWYRQTLGQGPEFLTYFQNEAQLEKSRLLSDRFSAERPKGSFSTLEIQRTEQGDSAMYLCSSSLGQGDQPQHFGDGTRLSIL.

The rearrangement joins TRBV7-8 to TRBJ2-5; no firm D call. There are 14 residues in the CDR3. Trimming pared 5 bases from V and 5 bases from J, leaving 15 bases between. Germline lookup yields CDR1 SGHVS and CDR2 FQNEAQ. The CDR3 reads CASSARGQAETQYF. DNA of the CDR3: TGTGCCAGCAGCGCACGTGGGCAGGCGGAGACCCAGTACTTC.

The J gene is TRBJ2-7, the V gene TRBV5-1; 7 bases map to TRBD2. J lost 5 bases, V lost 0 bases, and 14 bases had no gene match. Per the germline V gene, CDR1 is SGHRS and CDR2 is YFSETQ. CDR3 size: 17 residues. CDR3 region: CASSLVAKGGVADEQYF. CDR3 sequence (DNA): TGCGCCAGCAGCTTGGTGGCAAAGGGAGGGGTTGCGGACGAGCAGTACTTC.

The CDR3 DNA reads as TGTGCCAGCAGTCAAGCCCGTACAGGGGGTGTTAATGAAAAACTGTTTTTT. It specifies CASSQARTGGVNEKLFF. The chain joins TRBV27 to TRBJ1-4; 8 bases agree with TRBD1. Germline-derived CDR1 and CDR2 are MNHEY and SMNVEV (reference sequence). The CDR3 sequence is 17 residues long. V lost 5 bases and J lost 4; bases outside the gene matches: 12.

The chain uses TRBV10-3 and TRBJ1-2, with D perhaps matching TRBD1 (5 bases). Germline V CDR1 and CDR2: ENHRY, SYGVKD. The CDR3 extends over 15 amino acids. Trimming left V 6 bases short and J 0 bases short, with 14 bases between. The CDR3 sequence: CAIRGGAQANYGYTF. CDR3 coding DNA: TGTGCCATCAGGGGAGGGGCCCAAGCTAACTATGGCTACACCTTC.

This chain uses TRBV27 with TRBJ2-7; 7 bases line up with TRBD1. J gave up 1 base and V 6 bases, and 0 bases lay outside the gene matches. CDR3 length equals 12 residues. From germline, CDR1 is MNHEY and CDR2 SMNVEV (reference sequence). CDR3 residues: CASRQGSYEQYF. As DNA, the CDR3 is TGTGCCAGCAGACAGGGGTCCTACGAGCAGTACTTC.

V is TRBV15 and J is TRBJ2-2, with D uncertain. Germline V CDR1 and CDR2: LNHNV, YYDKDF (reference sequence). This CDR3 has 13 amino acids. Trimming stripped 3 bases from V and 6 bases from J, with 8 bases between. The CDR3 reads CATSSRWAGELFF. The DNA of the CDR3 is TGTGCCACCAGCAGCAGGTGGGCCGGGGAGCTGTTTTTT.

This rearrangement joins TRBV29-1 to TRBJ2-1; weak D call: TRBD1 (6 bases). Trimming took 0 bases from V and 4 from J, leaving 19 bases between them. The CDR3 has 17 residues. Looked up from germline, CDR1 is SQVTM and CDR2 is ANQGSEA. Here the CDR3 DNA reads TGCAGCGTTGAAGATCCAGGGACCAGCAGGGGTTACAATGAGCAGTTCTTC. This codes for CSVEDPGTSRGYNEQFF.

J is TRBJ2-6 and V is TRBV2; TRBD1 agrees at 7 bases. The CDR3 runs to 15 residues. V dropped 6 bases and J dropped 2; count of bases not matched to a gene: 4. Germline lookup yields CDR1 SNHLY and CDR2 FYNNEI. The CDR3 region has the DNA TGTGCCAGCAGGGTAGACAGGGCTGGGGCCAACGTCCTGACTTTC. This encodes CASRVDRAGANVLTF.

The chain joins TRBV6-6 to TRBJ1-4; D may be TRBD1 (5 bases). V gave up 5 bases and J gave up 2 bases, with 15 bases separating them. The CDR3 sequence is 16 residues long. Germline assignment: CDR1 MNHNY and CDR2 SVGAGI (reference sequence). The CDR3 sequence is CASSPSGGVTNEKLFF. In nucleotides, the CDR3 is TGTGCCAGCAGTCCCTCGGGGGGGGTGACTAATGAAAAACTGTTTTTT.

This clone was seen only a few times. CDR3 coding DNA: TGTGCCAGCAGTTTGGGACAGGGTAATTCACCCCTCCACTTT. Translated, it gives CASSLGQGNSPLHF. The chain combines TRBV27 with TRBJ1-6; TRBD1 matches 9 bases. Germline lookup yields CDR1 MNHEY and CDR2 SMNVEV (reference sequence). The CDR3 has 14 amino acids. V gave up 3 bases and J gave up 6 bases; unmatched junction bases: 0.

The V and J genes are TRBV30 and TRBJ1-5, with unresolved D. Germline V gives CDR1 GTSNPN, CDR2 SVGIG (reference sequence). The length of the CDR3 is 12 residues. The V end lost 1 base, the J end lost 4 bases, and 5 bases lay between the germline ends. For the CDR3, the DNA is TGTGCCTGGAGTGAAGCAAATCAGCCCCAGCATTTT. It yields the protein CAWSEANQPQHF.

This clone was seen a handful of times. The chain links TRBV19 to TRBJ1-1, with D maybe TRBD1 (6 bases). Germline CDR1 reads LNHDA; CDR2 reads SQIVND (reference sequence). The ends were cut back, 5 bases at V and 1 base at J, with 14 bases in the middle. The CDR3 is 15 amino acids. CDR3 region: CASSFLGATNTEAFF. DNA for the CDR3: TGTGCCAGTAGTTTCTTGGGGGCTACGAACACTGAAGCTTTCTTT. Full variable domain (remainder filled in from reference TRBV19 and TRBJ1-1): DGGITQSPKYLFRKEGQNVTLSCEQNLNHDAMYWYRQDPGQGLRLIYYSQIVNDFQKGDIAEGYSVSREKKESFPLTVTSAQKNPTAFYLCASSFLGATNTEAFFGQGTRLTVV.